This record looks at one T cell receptor (beta chain) sequence and its context. The sample belongs to a study of blood T cell repertoires in COVID-19. Method: immunoSEQ multiplex PCR; TCRdb's copy keeps in-frame clones and lacks some. The data show approximately 250,000 clones, with 70% to 90% seen just once and roughly 4.3% held by the top ten. This TCR derives from a woman in her 30s with acute COVID-19. The sequencing input was PBMCs or T cells enriched from blood (not recorded which).

The CDR3 DNA reads TGTGCCAGCAGCCAAGGACAGACTGAAGCTTTCTTT. Translation: CASSQGQTEAFF. This chain connects TRBV3-1 (or the pseudogene TRBV3-2) to TRBJ1-1, with D perhaps TRBD1 (5 bases). CDR1 is LGHDT, CDR2 YNNKEL, per germline (reference sequence). V lost 1 base and J lost 5, with 5 bases in between. This CDR3 comprises 12 residues.